This entry lists 27 T cell receptor beta chains sequenced from one sample in a study of blood T cell repertoires in COVID-19. TCRdb's table, derived via immunoSEQ multiplex PCR, lists solely in-frame clones and lacks some. This sample yields approximately 150,000 clones, of which about 88% are seen a single time; 15% to 20% belongs to the top ten. Sequenced material: peripheral blood. The receptors were gathered from a man aged 60 to 69 with active or convalescent COVID-19.

V and J are TRBV3-1 (or the pseudogene TRBV3-2) and TRBJ2-7; TRBD2 aligns across 13 bases. The CDR3 is made up of 17 amino acids. Per the germline V gene, CDR1 is LGHDT and CDR2 is YNNKEL (reference sequence). J was trimmed by 1 base and V by 2 bases; bases with no gene match: 5. CDR3 in DNA: TGTGCCAGCAGCCAACGGACTAGCGGGGGCCATTCCTACGAGCAGTACTTC. Encoded protein: CASSQRTSGGHSYEQYF.

The chain links TRBV21-1 to TRBJ1-1. TRBV21-1 is a known pseudogene. This CDR3 contains 14 residues. In DNA, the CDR3 is TGTGCCAGCAGCAAACAGCGACCCTGCCGTGAAGCTTTCTTT. This translates into CASSKQRPCREAFF.

The chain combines TRBV6-1 with TRBJ2-5; D is perhaps TRBD1 (6 bases). This CDR3 is built from 14 residues. V lost 8 bases and J 3 bases, leaving 16 bases between the germline ends. The V gene's germline CDR1 is MNHNS and CDR2 SASEGT. The CDR3 nucleotides read TGTGCCAGCGGGGACCGAAGACAGGAAGAGACCCAGTACTTC. It is translated as CASGDRRQEETQYF.

This chain joins TRBV7-2 and TRBJ2-5; possible D gene TRBD1, 8 bases. The germline V gene has CDR1 SGHTA and CDR2 FQGNSA. V lost 5 bases and J lost 5, with 18 bases in between. This CDR3 region has 15 residues. The CDR3 nucleotides are TGTGCCAGCAGCACCCAGGACAGGGAGGGGGAGACCCAGTACTTC. Translating gives CASSTQDREGETQYF. Filled out from reference TRBV7-2 and TRBJ2-5, the complete variable domain reads GAGVSQSPSNKVTEKGKDVELRCDPISGHTALYWYRQSLGQGLEFLIYFQGNSAPDKSGLPSDRFSAERTGGSVSTLTIQRTQQEDSAVYLCASSTQDREGETQYFGPGTRLLVL.

The V gene is TRBV6-6, the J gene TRBJ2-5, with 11 bases identical to TRBD2. Trimming removed 5 bases from V and 0 bases from J; junction bases left unmatched: 5. Germline values: CDR1 MNHNY, CDR2 SVGAGI (reference sequence). The CDR3 loop spans 16 amino acids. The CDR3 DNA reads as TGTGCCAGCAGTCCGCGGACTAGCGGGTACCAAGAGACCCAGTACTTC. Protein product: CASSPRTSGYQETQYF.

The table lists this clone with a count of one. The chain links TRBV19 to TRBJ1-1; 9 bases are shared with TRBD1. After removal of 3 bases from V and 6 bases from J, the junction contained 11 bases not matched to a gene. The germline gives CDR1 LNHDA, CDR2 SQIVND (reference sequence). The CDR3 length is 16 residues. Here the CDR3 reads CASSMVGTGLLAEAFF. The CDR3 region has the DNA TGTGCCAGTAGTATGGTAGGGACAGGGTTACTCGCTGAAGCTTTCTTT. Supplemented by reference TRBV19 and TRBJ1-1, the full variable domain reads DGGITQSPKYLFRKEGQNVTLSCEQNLNHDAMYWYRQDPGQGLRLIYYSQIVNDFQKGDIAEGYSVSREKKESFPLTVTSAQKNPTAFYLCASSMVGTGLLAEAFFGQGTRLTVV.

This clone was detected a few times. This rearrangement joins TRBV19 to TRBJ1-1; a weak D match, TRBD1 (5 bases). This CDR3 spans 12 amino acids. Germline V CDR1 and CDR2: LNHDA, SQIVND (reference sequence). V dropped 7 bases and J dropped 4 bases, with 10 bases sitting between them. CDR3 bases: TGTGCCAGTAATATGGGGCTCACTGAAGCTTTCTTT. Protein product: CASNMGLTEAFF.

V is TRBV6-5 and J is TRBJ2-5; 9 bases map to TRBD1. The CDR3 loop spans 14 amino acids. Germline V CDR1 and CDR2: MNHEY, SVGAGI. V gave up 4 bases and J gave up 6 bases; unmatched junction bases: 6. CDR3 loop: CASSSYRGQKTQYF. The CDR3 region has the DNA TGTGCCAGCAGTTCCTACAGGGGGCAAAAGACCCAGTACTTC.

DNA for the CDR3: TGTGCCAGCAGTTCTCCGGGACAGGGGGCTGATACGCAGTATTTT. Translating it yields CASSSPGQGADTQYF. This chain joins TRBV27 and TRBJ2-3; 12 bases match TRBD1. Germline V gene data show CDR1 as MNHEY and CDR2 as SMNVEV (reference sequence). Trimming took 4 bases from V and 6 from J; bases not matched to a gene: 5. CDR3 length: 15 amino acids.

This clone was counted once. V usage is TRBV27 and J usage is TRBJ2-3, with 11 bases identical to TRBD2. CDR1 is MNHEY and CDR2 is SMNVEV in the germline V gene (reference sequence). Trimming cost V 6 bases and J 8 bases; bases outside gene matches: 1. This CDR3 has 12 residues. Written as DNA, the CDR3 is TGTGCCAGCAGAGGGACTAGCGGTACGCAGTATTTT. This gives the protein CASRGTSGTQYF.

CDR3 coding DNA: TGTGCCAGCAGCGGACAGGGGGCGGCTGAAGCTTTCTTT. It encodes CASSGQGAAEAFF. The genes are TRBV12-3 or TRBV12-4 and TRBJ1-1; TRBD1 agrees at 11 bases. This CDR3 region has 13 residues. V lost 6 bases and J lost 6; bases outside the gene matches: 3.

The genes are TRBV6-5 and TRBJ1-5; TRBD1 is a possible D gene (5 bases). V lost 0 bases, J lost 4 bases, and 7 bases lay in between. CDR1 MNHEY and CDR2 SVGAGI come from the germline V gene. The CDR3 consists of 14 residues. CDR3 DNA: TGTGCCAGCAGTTACTCGGCAGGGAATCAGCCCCAGCATTTT. This gives the protein CASSYSAGNQPQHF.

This chain uses TRBV6-1 with TRBJ2-7; D remains ambiguous. V lost 2 bases, J lost 6 bases, and 11 bases lay in between. Germline V gives CDR1 MNHNS, CDR2 SASEGT. This CDR3 has 13 residues. The CDR3 region has the DNA TGTGCCAGCAGTGAACGACGGCCGGGCGAGCAGTACTTC. Encoded protein: CASSERRPGEQYF.

The rearrangement links TRBV5-4 to TRBJ2-4, with 8 bases lining up with TRBD2. The CDR3 is 16 amino acids. V trimming: 6 bases; J trimming: 0 bases; junction bases outside the gene matches: 8. Germline CDR1 reads SGHNT; CDR2 reads YYREEE (reference sequence). The CDR3: CASTSSGPLAKNIQYF. Here the CDR3 DNA reads TGTGCCAGCACTTCTAGCGGGCCCCTAGCCAAAAACATTCAGTACTTC.

The chain links TRBV3-1 (or the pseudogene TRBV3-2) to TRBJ1-5; TRBD1 aligns across 9 bases. The CDR3 runs 14 residues. Germline CDR1 is LGHDT and CDR2 is YNNKEL (reference sequence). With 4 bases clipped from V and 6 bases from J, the junction kept 4 bases outside the gene matches. For the CDR3, the DNA is TGTGCCAGCAGCCCCCGGGACAGGGTTCAGCCCCAGCATTTT. Residues: CASSPRDRVQPQHF.

The chain joins TRBV11-3 to TRBJ2-4; possible D gene TRBD1, 6 bases. V dropped 10 bases and J dropped 3 bases, with 19 bases sitting between them. The germline V gene has CDR1 SGHNT and CDR2 YENEEA. The CDR3 totals 15 residues. CDR3 loop: CAITWLGQNKNIQYF. The CDR3 DNA reads as TGTGCCATCACCTGGTTGGGACAAAACAAAAACATTCAGTACTTC.

J is TRBJ1-5 and V is TRBV5-1, with D unresolved. Trimming removed 0 bases from V and 4 bases from J, with 5 bases in between. Germline V gene data show CDR1 as SGHRS and CDR2 as YFSETQ. The CDR3 is 13 residues long. This CDR3 is CASSLDGNQPQHF. CDR3 bases: TGCGCCAGCAGCTTGGACGGTAATCAGCCCCAGCATTTT.

The chain uses TRBV7-2 and TRBJ2-1; 9 bases line up with TRBD2. The V gene's germline CDR1 is SGHTA and CDR2 FQGNSA. The CDR3 runs 18 residues. After removal of 1 base from V and 0 bases from J, the junction contained 7 bases not matched to a gene. The CDR3 is CASSLVFRRGGSYNEQFF. CDR3 nucleotides: TGTGCCAGCAGCTTAGTTTTTAGGCGGGGGGGCTCCTACAATGAGCAGTTCTTC.

V gene TRBV5-1 combines with J gene TRBJ1-2; D may be TRBD1 (6 bases). The CDR3 is made up of 15 amino acids. Trimming removed 0 bases at V and 5 bases at J, with 14 bases between. Germline CDR1 is SGHRS and CDR2 is YFSETQ. Here the CDR3 reads CASSLVPGGLYGYTF. The DNA of the CDR3 is TGCGCCAGCAGCTTGGTTCCGGGGGGCCTATATGGCTACACCTTC.

This clone has only one observation. The chain uses TRBV4-2 and TRBJ1-1, with D possibly matching TRBD1 (5 bases). This CDR3 has 16 residues. Deletions cut 0 bases from V and 3 bases from J, with 14 bases between. Germline V gene sequence: CDR1 LGHNA, CDR2 YNFKEQ. The CDR3 DNA reads TGTGCCAGCAGCCAAGATCCCCCCGGGGGTGACACTGAAGCTTTCTTT. Its translation is CASSQDPPGGDTEAFF.

The rearrangement uses TRBV6-5 and TRBJ1-2; D not certain. V dropped 6 bases and J dropped 0 bases, with 5 bases sitting between them. Germline V gene sequence: CDR1 MNHEY, CDR2 SVGAGI. CDR3 length equals 12 residues. This chain's CDR3 is CASRSANYGYTF. In nucleotides, the CDR3 is TGTGCCAGCAGATCAGCTAACTATGGCTACACCTTC.

The chain couples TRBV5-4 to TRBJ2-1, with 10 bases fitting TRBD2. J lost 4 bases, V lost 4 bases, and 8 bases had no gene match. Germline-derived CDR1 and CDR2 are SGHNT and YYREEE (reference sequence). This CDR3 has 16 amino acids. In DNA, the CDR3 is TGTGCCAGCAGCCAACTAGCGGGATTATCGTACAATGAGCAGTTCTTC. This encodes CASSQLAGLSYNEQFF.

This clone is a singleton in its sample. V usage is TRBV14 and J usage is TRBJ1-2, with D perhaps matching TRBD1 (5 bases). The germline CDR1 and CDR2 sequences are SGHDN and FVKESK. V lost 6 bases, J lost 2 bases, and 10 bases lay in between. The length of the CDR3 is 13 residues. DNA of the CDR3: TGTGCCAGCAGTGAACAGGTCAACTATGGCTACACCTTC. It codes for CASSEQVNYGYTF.

This clone has just one count. This chain uses TRBV11-2 with TRBJ2-1, with D perhaps TRBD2 (5 bases). The CDR3 extends over 16 amino acids. The germline V gene has CDR1 SGHAT and CDR2 FQNNGV. V was cut by 1 base and J by 0 bases, with 10 bases left in between. CDR3 bases: TGTGCCAGCAGCTTAGGTCCTAGCCCCTCCTACAATGAGCAGTTCTTC. This gives the protein CASSLGPSPSYNEQFF.

This clone came up once. The chain combines TRBV18 with TRBJ1-2, with D perhaps matching TRBD1 (5 bases). V lost 5 bases and J lost 4, with 11 bases in between. Germline-derived CDR1 and CDR2 are KGHSH and LQKENI. CDR3 size: 13 residues. CDR3 coding DNA: TGTGCCAGCTCAGAGGACATAGGCTATGGCTACACCTTC. Encoded protein: CASSEDIGYGYTF.

V and J are TRBV11-2 and TRBJ1-6, with D maybe TRBD1 (6 bases). Germline V CDR1 and CDR2: SGHAT, FQNNGV. Trimming took 5 bases from V and 4 from J, leaving 9 bases between them. The CDR3 loop spans 14 amino acids. This CDR3 is CASSQDSYNSPLHF. DNA of the CDR3: TGTGCCAGCAGCCAGGACAGTTATAATTCACCCCTCCACTTT.

The J gene is TRBJ1-5, the V gene TRBV30, with TRBD1 as a possible D gene (6 bases). Trimming left V 5 bases short and J 7 bases short, with 15 bases between. CDR1 is GTSNPN and CDR2 is SVGIG in the germline V gene (reference sequence). CDR3 size: 13 residues. DNA of the CDR3: TGTGCCTGGTCCCTTACAGGGCACCAGCCCCAGCATTTT. It is translated as CAWSLTGHQPQHF.